This is a list of T cell receptor beta chains from one sample in a study of shared clonotypes between healthy human individuals. Clones were read by immunoSEQ multiplex PCR, and TCRdb kept only the in-frame ones, dropping some. The sample has 2 million to 2.5 million clones, 85% to 95% seen once. The sample taken for sequencing was naive CD4+ T cells sorted from blood. Every receptor here comes from a man aged 18 to 29 in good health. Both conserved end residues are part of each CDR3. The D gene is left open where the match is weak. Rows give clone size only sometimes, using once, few, many, or a class for an expanded clone.

size: -
V: TRBV21-1
D: -
J: TRBJ1-6
CDR3: CASSKQAGGSPLHF
DNA: TGTGCCAGCAGCAAACAGGCTGGCGGTTCACCCCTCCACTTT

size: -
V: TRBV2
D: TRBD2
J: TRBJ2-3
CDR3: CASGRSPGLAGDTDTQYF
DNA: TGTGCCAGCGGGAGGTCGCCGGGACTAGCGGGGGACACAGATACGCAGTATTTT

size: -
V: TRBV25-1
D: TRBD1
J: TRBJ1-3
CDR3: CASTTGTGLGNTIYF
DNA: TGTGCCAGCACGACCGGGACAGGGTTAGGAAACACCATATATTTT

size: -
V: TRBV30
D: -
J: TRBJ1-4
CDR3: CAWSSNEKLFF
DNA: TGTGCCTGGAGTTCTAATGAAAAACTGTTTTTT

size: -
V: TRBV5-1
D: -
J: TRBJ2-7
CDR3: CASSLDPTYEQYF
DNA: TGCGCCAGCAGCTTGGATCCCACCTACGAGCAGTACTTC

size: -
V: TRBV18
D: -
J: TRBJ2-1
CDR3: CASSPLAGTYNEQFF
DNA: TGTGCCAGCTCACCACTTGCGGGGACCTACAATGAGCAGTTCTTC

size: -
V: TRBV5-1
D: -
J: TRBJ2-2
CDR3: CASSFEGERGTGELFF
DNA: TGCGCCAGCAGCTTTGAGGGGGAAAGAGGTACCGGGGAGCTGTTTTTT

size: -
V: TRBV30
D: TRBD2
J: TRBJ2-1
CDR3: CAWSVLAGGNEQFF
DNA: TGTGCCTGGAGTGTACTAGCGGGAGGGAATGAGCAGTTCTTC

size: -
V: TRBV7-2
D: -
J: TRBJ1-4
CDR3: CASSLDRINEKLFF
DNA: TGTGCCAGCAGCCTTGACAGGATTAATGAAAAACTGTTTTTT

size: -
V: TRBV6-5
D: -
J: TRBJ1-2
CDR3: CASSYRGEYYGYTF
DNA: TGTGCCAGCAGTTACAGGGGTGAGTACTATGGCTACACCTTC

size: -
V: TRBV6-5
D: TRBD2
J: TRBJ2-7
CDR3: CASSPLATSYEQYF
DNA: TGTGCCAGCAGTCCACTAGCGACCTCCTACGAGCAGTACTTC

size: once
V: TRBV28
D: -
J: TRBJ1-1
CDR3: CASSFDRLNTEAFF
DNA: TGTGCCAGCAGTTTCGACAGATTGAACACTGAAGCTTTCTTT

size: -
V: TRBV18
D: -
J: TRBJ1-1
CDR3: CASSPPFMNTEAFF
DNA: TGTGCCAGCTCACCACCGTTCATGAACACTGAAGCTTTCTTT

size: -
V: TRBV7-9
D: TRBD1
J: TRBJ2-1
CDR3: CASGQGATFF
DNA: TGTGCCAGCGGACAGGGGGCCACGTTCTTC

size: -
V: TRBV5-1
D: -
J: TRBJ1-2
CDR3: CASSITGYGGYTF
DNA: TGCGCCAGCAGCATAACAGGGTACGGAGGCTACACCTTC

size: -
V: TRBV27
D: -
J: TRBJ2-7
CDR3: CASSLLTTGSGYEQYF
DNA: TGTGCCAGCAGTTTATTGACAACAGGGTCTGGGTACGAGCAGTACTTC

size: -
V: TRBV5-1
D: -
J: TRBJ1-1
CDR3: CASSFHREEAFF
DNA: TGCGCCAGCAGCTTTCACAGGGAAGAAGCTTTCTTT

size: once
V: TRBV5-1
D: -
J: TRBJ2-5
CDR3: CASSLSGGWSQYF
DNA: TGCGCCAGCAGCTTGTCTGGGGGATGGTCCCAGTACTTC

size: -
V: TRBV19
D: -
J: TRBJ1-1
CDR3: CASRPGPREAFF
DNA: TGTGCCAGTAGACCGGGACCGCGTGAAGCTTTCTTT

size: once
V: TRBV18
D: -
J: TRBJ1-1
CDR3: CASSSTDSGTEAFF
DNA: TGTGCCAGCTCATCGACAGACTCGGGGACTGAAGCTTTCTTT

size: -
V: TRBV5-4
D: -
J: TRBJ2-5
CDR3: CASRPSRIGETQYF
DNA: TGTGCCAGCAGGCCATCGAGGATAGGGGAGACCCAGTACTTC

size: -
V: TRBV27
D: TRBD1
J: TRBJ2-2
CDR3: CASTTFKGGQGNTGELFF
DNA: TGTGCCAGCACTACATTTAAAGGGGGACAGGGTAACACCGGGGAGCTGTTTTTT

size: -
V: TRBV9
D: -
J: TRBJ2-2
CDR3: CASSLNTGELFF
DNA: TGTGCCAGCAGTCTTAACACCGGGGAGCTGTTTTTT

size: once
V: TRBV5-1
D: TRBD1
J: TRBJ1-5
CDR3: CASSPTGGSQPQHF
DNA: TGCGCCAGCAGCCCGACAGGGGGTTCTCAGCCCCAGCATTTT

size: -
V: TRBV30
D: -
J: TRBJ1-1
CDR3: CAGNMGNTEAFF
DNA: TGTGCCGGAAACATGGGGAACACTGAAGCTTTCTTT

size: -
V: TRBV29-1
D: -
J: TRBJ2-7
CDR3: CSGLWATSGYEQYF
DNA: TGCAGCGGCCTGTGGGCGACGTCGGGCTACGAGCAGTACTTC

size: -
V: TRBV4-3
D: -
J: TRBJ2-5
CDR3: CASSLQLGEGRETQYF
DNA: TGCGCCAGCAGCCTTCAACTTGGTGAGGGCCGCGAGACCCAGTACTTC

size: -
V: TRBV6-5
D: -
J: TRBJ1-6
CDR3: CASSYSIAGTGSPLHF
DNA: TGTGCCAGCAGTTACTCGATCGCCGGGACGGGTTCACCCCTCCACTTT

size: -
V: TRBV9
D: -
J: TRBJ2-7
CDR3: CASIGDSYEQYF
DNA: TGTGCCAGCATAGGGGACTCCTACGAGCAGTACTTC

size: -
V: TRBV18
D: -
J: TRBJ2-5
CDR3: CASSPPPGWETQYF
DNA: TGTGCCAGCTCACCACCGCCAGGCTGGGAGACCCAGTACTTC

size: -
V: TRBV6-5
D: -
J: TRBJ1-6
CDR3: CASSYVYGADRVPLHF
DNA: TGTGCCAGCAGTTACGTATACGGGGCAGACCGGGTACCCCTCCACTTT

size: -
V: TRBV7-9
D: -
J: TRBJ2-7
CDR3: CASSFSAGTYEQYF
DNA: TGTGCCAGCAGCTTTTCTGCAGGGACCTACGAGCAGTACTTC

size: -
V: TRBV9
D: -
J: TRBJ1-4
CDR3: CASSVGVGTASEKLFF
DNA: TGTGCCAGCAGCGTAGGTGTGGGTACAGCGAGTGAAAAACTGTTTTTT

size: -
V: TRBV7-2
D: -
J: TRBJ1-2
CDR3: CASSSQGSYGYTF
DNA: TGTGCCAGCAGCTCCCAAGGGAGCTATGGCTACACCTTC

size: -
V: TRBV18
D: -
J: TRBJ1-5
CDR3: CASSPPGEPQHF
DNA: TGTGCCAGCTCACCACCCGGCGAGCCCCAGCATTTT

size: -
V: TRBV2
D: -
J: TRBJ2-7
CDR3: CASSEQYSYEQYF
DNA: TGTGCCAGCAGTGAACAGTACTCCTACGAGCAGTACTTC

size: -
V: TRBV30
D: TRBD1
J: TRBJ2-1
CDR3: CAWTQGASNEQFF
DNA: TGTGCCTGGACCCAGGGGGCGTCCAATGAGCAGTTCTTC

size: few
V: TRBV18
D: -
J: TRBJ2-7
CDR3: CASSPPMGYAEQYF
DNA: TGTGCCAGCTCCCCACCAATGGGTTATGCCGAGCAGTACTTC

size: -
V: TRBV6-4
D: -
J: TRBJ2-1
CDR3: CASSKRAFNNEQFF
DNA: TGTGCCAGCAGCAAGAGGGCTTTCAACAATGAGCAGTTCTTC

size: once
V: TRBV18
D: TRBD1
J: TRBJ2-1
CDR3: CASSTTGSSTAVSSYNEQFF
DNA: TGTGCCAGCTCAACGACAGGGTCTTCCACTGCGGTCAGCTCCTACAATGAGCAGTTCTTC

size: -
V: TRBV5-1
D: -
J: TRBJ1-1
CDR3: CASSVTGYTEAFF
DNA: TGCGCCAGCAGCGTCACAGGGTACACTGAAGCTTTCTTT

size: -
V: TRBV30
D: -
J: TRBJ2-2
CDR3: CAWAGIQKNTGELFF
DNA: TGTGCCTGGGCCGGGATTCAGAAAAACACCGGGGAGCTGTTTTTT

size: -
V: TRBV9
D: TRBD1
J: TRBJ2-2
CDR3: CASSVAGTGAGELFF
DNA: TGTGCCAGCAGCGTAGCCGGCACAGGGGCCGGGGAGCTGTTTTTT

size: -
V: TRBV18
D: -
J: TRBJ2-5
CDR3: CASSPTGLEETQYF
DNA: TGTGCCAGCTCACCAACGGGACTGGAAGAGACCCAGTACTTC

size: -
V: TRBV7-2
D: -
J: TRBJ2-4
CDR3: CASSLATVVGAKNIQYF
DNA: TGTGCCAGCAGCTTAGCGACGGTTGTAGGGGCCAAAAACATTCAGTACTTC

size: -
V: TRBV30
D: TRBD1
J: TRBJ1-5
CDR3: CAWNVVGGQGQPQHF
DNA: TGTGCCTGGAATGTAGTAGGTGGACAGGGCCAGCCCCAGCATTTT

size: -
V: TRBV19
D: TRBD2
J: TRBJ2-7
CDR3: CASRTSGAAYEQYF
DNA: TGTGCCAGTCGGACTAGCGGGGCCGCCTACGAGCAGTACTTC

size: -
V: TRBV19
D: -
J: TRBJ2-6
CDR3: CASRDSPGSGANVLTF
DNA: TGTGCCAGTAGGGACTCCCCCGGCTCTGGGGCCAACGTCCTGACTTTC

size: -
V: TRBV6-5
D: -
J: TRBJ1-1
CDR3: CASSRGKNTEAFF
DNA: TGTGCCAGCAGTAGGGGGAAGAACACTGAAGCTTTCTTT

size: -
V: TRBV9
D: -
J: TRBJ1-1
CDR3: CASSVAPGKGTEAFF
DNA: TGTGCCAGCAGCGTAGCTCCAGGGAAGGGCACTGAAGCTTTCTTT

size: -
V: TRBV4-1
D: TRBD2
J: TRBJ2-5
CDR3: CASSHGRLAGIQETQYF
DNA: TGCGCCAGCAGCCATGGCCGACTAGCGGGAATCCAAGAGACCCAGTACTTC

size: -
V: TRBV7-8
D: TRBD2
J: TRBJ2-7
CDR3: CASSPSGSGYEQYF
DNA: TGTGCCAGCAGCCCGAGCGGGAGTGGATACGAGCAGTACTTC

size: -
V: TRBV6-1
D: -
J: TRBJ2-7
CDR3: CASPWGPEQYF
DNA: TGTGCCAGCCCCTGGGGGCCCGAGCAGTACTTC

size: -
V: TRBV7-6
D: TRBD2
J: TRBJ2-5
CDR3: CASSLASLTGTGLAEETQYF
DNA: TGTGCCAGCAGCTTAGCGTCCCTGACAGGCACTGGACTAGCGGAAGAGACCCAGTACTTC

size: -
V: TRBV28
D: -
J: TRBJ2-5
CDR3: CASSWGHYQETQYF
DNA: TGTGCCAGCAGTTGGGGTCATTACCAAGAGACCCAGTACTTC

size: -
V: TRBV25-1
D: -
J: TRBJ1-5
CDR3: CASSDPLPGTTQPQHF
DNA: TGTGCCAGCAGTGACCCCTTACCCGGGACAACTCAGCCCCAGCATTTT

size: -
V: TRBV29-1
D: -
J: TRBJ1-1
CDR3: CSVFGPLQGEAFF
DNA: TGCAGCGTTTTTGGGCCACTGCAGGGTGAAGCTTTCTTT

size: -
V: TRBV11-2
D: TRBD2
J: TRBJ2-1
CDR3: CASSSGLLAGGPGEQFF
DNA: TGTGCCAGCAGCTCGGGACTACTAGCGGGAGGGCCGGGTGAGCAGTTCTTC

size: once
V: TRBV2
D: TRBD1
J: TRBJ2-3
CDR3: CASRDRVHTDTQYF
DNA: TGTGCCAGCAGAGACAGGGTCCACACAGATACGCAGTATTTT